One and the same sample provided the 31 T cell receptor beta chains below, sequenced in a study of PD-L1 blockade in urothelial cancer. Time point indicated: pretreatment peripheral blood. TCRdb's copy holds only in-frame clones and misses some; the assay was immunoSEQ multiplex PCR. The sample contains 70,000 to 75,000 clones, roughly 90% of which appear only once. Sequenced here: PBMCs, sampled around atezolizumab (anti-PD-L1) treatment. The receptors come from a man aged 70-80 years with urothelial cancer.

This chain uses TRBV7-9 with TRBJ1-2; the match to TRBD1 covers 7 bases. Germline lookup yields CDR1 SEHNR and CDR2 FQNEAQ (reference sequence). Trimming cost V 5 bases and J 7 bases; bases outside gene matches: 4. The CDR3 covers 12 residues. The CDR3 loop reads CASSPRQGGYTF. As DNA, the CDR3 is TGTGCCAGCAGCCCCCGACAGGGTGGCTACACCTTC.

The CDR3: CASSLGGGATYNEQFF. CDR3 sequence (DNA): TGCGCCAGCAGCTTGGGAGGGGGCGCAACCTACAATGAGCAGTTCTTC. The genes are TRBV5-1 and TRBJ2-1; 7 nucleotides match TRBD1. Germline CDR1 is SGHRS and CDR2 is YFSETQ. This CDR3 region has 16 residues. After removal of 0 bases from V and 2 bases from J, the junction contained 5 bases not matched to a gene.

The CDR3 DNA is TGTGCCAGCAGTTCACCCCGAGGTCCCGGGGGGACTGAAGCTTTCTTT. Translation: CASSSPRGPGGTEAFF. The chain links TRBV28 to TRBJ1-1, with a possible D match to TRBD1 (5 bases). The CDR3 loop spans 16 amino acids. Per germline, CDR1 MDHEN and CDR2 SYDVKM. V dropped 4 bases and J dropped 5 bases, with 20 bases sitting between them.

The rearrangement joins TRBV5-1 to TRBJ2-4; possible D gene TRBD1, 6 bases. The CDR3 contains 16 residues. Germline CDR1 is SGHRS and CDR2 is YFSETQ. V was pared by 2 bases and J by 0 bases, with 12 bases between. The CDR3, as DNA: TGCGCCAGCAGCTTTCCAGGGGCTCAAGCCAAAAACATTCAGTACTTC. Translating it yields CASSFPGAQAKNIQYF. The complete variable domain, with remaining parts taken from reference TRBV5-1 and TRBJ2-4, reads KAGVTQTPRYLIKTRGQQVTLSCSPISGHRSVSWYQQTPGQGLQFLFEYFSETQRNKGNFPGRFSGRQFSNSRSEMNVSTLELGDSALYLCASSFPGAQAKNIQYFGAGTRLSVL.

The rearrangement uses TRBV10-1 and TRBJ2-3, with 12 bases fitting TRBD2. The CDR3 totals 15 residues. The V segment lost 5 bases and the J segment 6 bases; nucleotides outside the gene matches: 6. The germline gives CDR1 WNHNN, CDR2 SYGVQD (reference sequence). This chain's CDR3 is CASSRLAGVEDTQYF. The CDR3 nucleotides are TGCGCCAGCAGTCGACTAGCGGGAGTCGAGGATACGCAGTATTTT.

The genes are TRBV5-4 and TRBJ2-3; no firm D call. V was cut by 0 bases and J by 6 bases, with 14 bases left in between. CDR1 is SGHNT, CDR2 YYREEE, per germline (reference sequence). The CDR3 is made up of 15 amino acids. The CDR3 nucleotides are TGTGCCAGCAGCTTGGTCACGGCTACTACGGATACGCAGTATTTT. It specifies CASSLVTATTDTQYF.

This chain joins TRBV21-1 and TRBJ2-2; TRBD2, the table's D call, lacks a check against the DNA. TRBV21-1 represents a pseudogene. This CDR3 region has 15 residues. Here the CDR3 DNA reads TGTGCCAGCAGCCTAATAACCGCGGGCACCGGGGAGCTGTTTTTT. Its protein product is CASSLITAGTGELFF.

V and J are TRBV29-1 and TRBJ1-1, with a tentative D call TRBD1 (5 bases). Germline V gene lookup returns CDR1 SQVTM and CDR2 ANQGSEA. Trimming removed 0 bases from V and 0 bases from J, with 14 bases in between. The length of the CDR3 is 16 residues. In nucleotides, the CDR3 is TGCAGCGTTGAAGATATGCAGGGATTTATGAACACTGAAGCTTTCTTT. Residues: CSVEDMQGFMNTEAFF.

The chain employs TRBV9 and TRBJ2-1; 14 nucleotides line up with TRBD2. CDR1 is SGDLS and CDR2 is YYNGEE in the germline V gene. The J segment lost 10 bases and the V segment lost 2 bases, leaving 11 bases of the junction unmatched. The CDR3 is 17 residues long. CDR3 residues: CASSVAAGTSGSLEQFF. CDR3 DNA: TGTGCCAGCAGCGTCGCTGCCGGGACTAGCGGGAGTCTAGAGCAGTTCTTC.

V and J are TRBV28 and TRBJ1-2; 11 nucleotides agree with TRBD1. Germline V gives CDR1 MDHEN, CDR2 SYDVKM. V was clipped by 6 bases and J by 6 bases; unmatched bases: 12. CDR3 size: 16 residues. The CDR3 spells CASRPAIPGQGDGYTF. The CDR3 DNA reads as TGTGCCAGCAGGCCAGCTATTCCGGGACAGGGGGATGGCTACACCTTC.

The chain couples TRBV7-9 to TRBJ2-7; 11 positions match TRBD1. V lost 1 base, J lost 7 bases, and 12 bases stayed unmatched. The CDR3 is 17 amino acids. The germline V gene encodes CDR1 SEHNR and CDR2 FQNEAQ (reference sequence). CDR3: CASSLGRRGTGGEEQYF. The DNA for the CDR3 is TGTGCCAGCAGCTTAGGCCGTCGGGGGACAGGGGGTGAAGAGCAGTACTTC.

The J gene is TRBJ2-7, the V gene TRBV11-1, with D tentatively TRBD2 (6 bases). V was shortened by 3 bases and J by 5 bases, with 17 bases between the two germline ends. CDR1 and CDR2 (germline): SGHAT, FQDESV (reference sequence). The CDR3 is 15 residues long. CDR3 sequence (DNA): TGTGCCAGCAGCTTCCTAGCGCCACCCCCCCACGAGCAGTACTTC. Protein: CASSFLAPPPHEQYF.

This clone was recorded only once. J is TRBJ2-5 and V is TRBV4-1, with 14 bases identical to TRBD2. There are 18 residues in the CDR3. CDR1 is MGHRA and CDR2 is YSYEKL in the germline V gene. V trimming: 2 bases; J trimming: 5 bases; junction bases outside the gene matches: 10. CDR3 nucleotides: TGCGCCAGCAGCCAATCGATGGGACTAGCGGGAGTAAGGGAGACCCAGTACTTC. Its translation: CASSQSMGLAGVRETQYF.

V usage is TRBV5-1 and J usage is TRBJ2-7; D is possibly TRBD1 (5 bases). The CDR3 covers 15 residues. Trimming removed 0 bases at V and 3 bases at J, with 13 bases between. Germline CDR1 SGHRS, CDR2 YFSETQ. The CDR3 sequence: CASSLESGPLYEQYF. CDR3 DNA: TGCGCCAGCAGCTTGGAGTCAGGGCCCCTCTACGAGCAGTACTTC.

The rearrangement links TRBV28 to TRBJ2-7; 8 bases map to TRBD1. Per germline, CDR1 MDHEN and CDR2 SYDVKM. This CDR3 comprises 16 residues. Trimming at V came to 6 bases and at J to 4 bases, leaving 14 bases not matched to a gene. CDR3 coding DNA: TGTGCCAGCAGCAACCCATATGGGGACAGGCAGTACGAGCAGTACTTC. Protein product: CASSNPYGDRQYEQYF.

The rearrangement uses TRBV7-3 and TRBJ2-3; 9 bases match TRBD1. The V gene end was trimmed by 4 bases and the J gene end by 3 bases; junction bases not matched to a gene: 5. The CDR3 sequence is 15 residues long. Looked up from germline, CDR1 is SGHTA and CDR2 is FQGTGA. The CDR3 nucleotides read TGTGCCAGCAGCTGGAGGGGACAGGGAACAGATACGCAGTATTTT. Translation: CASSWRGQGTDTQYF.

The rearrangement links TRBV2 to TRBJ2-1; D unresolved. V was cut by 8 bases and J by 8 bases, with 13 bases left in between. Germline lookup yields CDR1 SNHLY and CDR2 FYNNEI. This CDR3 has 12 amino acids. The CDR3 region is CASGLSWDEQFF. The CDR3 DNA reads TGTGCCAGCGGGCTATCGTGGGATGAGCAGTTCTTC.

The chain employs TRBV6-1 and TRBJ2-7, with no clear D. V was clipped by 5 bases and J by 5 bases, with 16 bases between them. Germline V gene data show CDR1 as MNHNS and CDR2 as SASEGT. This CDR3 is built from 14 residues. The CDR3 bases are TGTGCCAGCAGTATAATGTTCCGAGGAGACGAGCAGTACTTC. Translation gives CASSIMFRGDEQYF.

The genes are TRBV11-2 and TRBJ2-7; 11 nucleotides agree with TRBD1. CDR3 length: 15 residues. Germline trimming cut 4 bases from V and 4 bases from J; bases unmatched to any gene: 6. CDR1 is SGHAT and CDR2 is FQNNGV in the germline V gene. In DNA, the CDR3 is TGTGCCAGCAGCTCTGGGACAGGGGGAATGTACGAGCAGTACTTC. This codes for CASSSGTGGMYEQYF.

The J gene is TRBJ1-1, the V gene TRBV6-1; TRBD1 agrees at 7 bases. Germline V gives CDR1 MNHNS, CDR2 SASEGT. V lost 6 bases to trimming and J lost 0 bases; unmatched junction nucleotides: 4. This CDR3 has 14 amino acids. CDR3 nucleotides: TGTGCCAGCAGGGCCCAGGGGGTGAACACTGAAGCTTTCTTT. It specifies CASRAQGVNTEAFF.

V is TRBV10-3 and J is TRBJ1-5; D is possibly TRBD1 (6 bases). Trimming cost V 10 bases and J 11 bases, with 24 bases left between them. The CDR3 runs to 14 residues. Germline CDR1 ENHRY, CDR2 SYGVKD. In nucleotides, the CDR3 is TGTGCCACATCGAGGGGGGGCCCCAAGGAAGCCCAGCATTTT. Its protein is CATSRGGPKEAQHF.

V gene TRBV5-8 combines with J gene TRBJ2-5; TRBD2 aligns across 14 bases. This CDR3 comprises 17 residues. Per the germline V gene, CDR1 is SGHTS and CDR2 is YDEGEE. J gave up 2 bases and V 0 bases, and 3 bases lay outside the gene matches. For the CDR3, the DNA is TGTGCCAGCAGCTTGGGGACTAGCGGGAGGACACAAGAGACCCAGTACTTC. It is translated as CASSLGTSGRTQETQYF. Looking up the rest from reference TRBV5-8 and TRBJ2-5 gives the full variable domain: EAGVTQSPTHLIKTRGQQATLRCSPISGHTSVYWYQQALGLGLQFLLWYDEGEERNRGNFPPRFSGRQFPNYSSELNVNALELEDSALYLCASSLGTSGRTQETQYFGPGTRLLVL.

The gene calls are TRBV7-8 and TRBJ2-7; a weak D match, TRBD2 (6 bases). Deletions cut 5 bases from V and 2 bases from J, with 10 bases between. This CDR3 spans 13 amino acids. In germline, CDR1 is SGHVS, CDR2 FQNEAQ. Written as DNA, the CDR3 is TGTGCCAGCAGCCGTGGGAGGACCTACGAGCAGTACTTC. Translation: CASSRGRTYEQYF.

The gene calls are TRBV19 and TRBJ2-2, with D perhaps matching TRBD2 (6 bases). Germline V gene sequence: CDR1 LNHDA, CDR2 SQIVND (reference sequence). The ends were cut back, 5 bases at V and 7 bases at J, with 14 bases in the middle. The CDR3 contains 14 residues. CDR3 residues: CASSLAGPGGELFF. In DNA form, the CDR3 reads TGTGCCAGTAGTCTTGCGGGACCGGGCGGGGAGCTGTTTTTT.

J is TRBJ2-7 and V is TRBV6-1, with TRBD1 matching over 8 bases. This CDR3 region has 14 residues. The junction had 5 bases not matched to a gene; V was cut back by 5 bases and J by 2 bases. Germline V gene lookup returns CDR1 MNHNS and CDR2 SASEGT. CDR3: CASSPPRGPYEQYF. For the CDR3, the DNA is TGTGCCAGCAGTCCTCCCAGGGGGCCCTACGAGCAGTACTTC.

This sequence joins TRBV7-9 and TRBJ1-1; TRBD1 agrees at 10 bases. CDR3 size: 15 residues. Germline loops: CDR1 SEHNR, CDR2 FQNEAQ (reference sequence). The junction had 8 bases not matched to a gene; V was cut back by 3 bases and J by 7 bases. The CDR3 DNA reads TGTGCCAGCAGCTTTACTAGGGACAGGGGTTATGAAGCTTTCTTT. Its protein is CASSFTRDRGYEAFF.

This chain connects TRBV29-1 to TRBJ2-3, with 7 positions matching TRBD2. V shed 6 bases, J shed 1 base, and the junction held 4 bases outside the gene matches. The CDR3 is 13 residues long. CDR1 is SQVTM, CDR2 ANQGSEA, per germline. DNA of the CDR3: TGCAGCGTCGCTAGCGGAGGCACAGATACGCAGTATTTT. This encodes CSVASGGTDTQYF.

Only one count was recorded for this clone. The chain has TRBV6-6 and TRBJ2-7; TRBD1 matches at 8 bases. The CDR3 loop spans 15 amino acids. CDR1 and CDR2 from the germline V gene are MNHNY and SVGAGI (reference sequence). Trimming took 8 bases from V and 3 from J; bases not matched to a gene: 12. The chain's CDR3 is CASAERDRRDYEQYF. In DNA form, the CDR3 reads TGTGCCAGCGCAGAAAGGGACAGGAGAGACTACGAGCAGTACTTC.

The chain couples TRBV19 to TRBJ2-7, with a weak D call TRBD1 (5 bases). CDR3 length equals 14 residues. Deletions cut 3 bases from V and 5 bases from J, with 14 bases between. The germline V gene has CDR1 LNHDA and CDR2 SQIVND (reference sequence). The CDR3 DNA follows: TGTGCCAGTAGTATGGACAAAAAGGTGGACGAGCAGTACTTC. Amino acids: CASSMDKKVDEQYF.

J is TRBJ2-7 and V is TRBV27; unclear D gene. This CDR3 region has 13 residues. Germline V gene lookup returns CDR1 MNHEY and CDR2 SMNVEV (reference sequence). V was clipped by 4 bases and J by 4 bases, with 11 bases between them. The CDR3 loop is CASSSQAGYEQYF. The CDR3 DNA follows: TGTGCCAGCAGTTCCCAAGCCGGGTACGAGCAGTACTTC.

This CDR3 is CASSLQGSGNTIYF. CDR3 coding DNA: TGTGCCAGCAGCTTGCAGGGCTCTGGAAACACCATATATTTT. This rearrangement joins TRBV5-5 to TRBJ1-3; D is possibly TRBD1 (5 bases). Per the germline V gene, CDR1 is SGHKS and CDR2 is YYEKEE (reference sequence). This CDR3 is 14 amino acids long. Trimming took off 1 base at V and 0 bases at J, with 5 bases between the two ends. The full variable domain, with the rest looked up from reference TRBV5-5 and TRBJ1-3, is DAGVTQSPTHLIKTRGQQVTLRCSPISGHKSVSWYQQVLGQGPQFIFQYYEKEERGRGNFPDRFSARQFPNYSSELNVNALLLGDSALYLCASSLQGSGNTIYFGEGSWLTVV.